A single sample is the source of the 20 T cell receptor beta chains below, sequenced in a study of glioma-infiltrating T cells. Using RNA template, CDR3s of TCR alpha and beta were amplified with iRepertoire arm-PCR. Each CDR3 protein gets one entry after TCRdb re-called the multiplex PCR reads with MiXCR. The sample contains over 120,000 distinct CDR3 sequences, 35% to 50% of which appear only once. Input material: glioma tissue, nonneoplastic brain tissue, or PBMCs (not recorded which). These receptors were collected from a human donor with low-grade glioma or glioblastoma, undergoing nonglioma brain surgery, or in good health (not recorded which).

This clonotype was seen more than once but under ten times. The CDR3 loop reads CASSYPLKGSGGYEQYF. CDR3 in DNA: TGTGCCAGCAGTTACCCCTTGAAAGGGAGCGGGGGCTACGAGCAGTACTTC. The chain employs TRBV6-6 and TRBJ2-7; TRBD2 aligns across 8 bases. J gave up 3 bases and V 2 bases, and 12 bases lay outside the gene matches. This CDR3 is built from 17 residues. CDR1 is MNHNY, CDR2 SVGAGI, per germline (reference sequence).

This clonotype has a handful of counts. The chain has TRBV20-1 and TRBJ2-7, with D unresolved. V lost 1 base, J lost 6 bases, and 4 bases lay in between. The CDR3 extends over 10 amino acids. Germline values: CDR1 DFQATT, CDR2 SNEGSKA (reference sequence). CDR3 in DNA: TGCAGTGCTAGAGGGGGCGAGCAGTACTTC. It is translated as CSARGGEQYF.

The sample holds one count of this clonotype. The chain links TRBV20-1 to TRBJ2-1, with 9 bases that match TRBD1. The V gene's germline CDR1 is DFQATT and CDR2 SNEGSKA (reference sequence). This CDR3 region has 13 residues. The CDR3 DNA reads TGCAGCCTCCGGGACAGGGCCTACAATGAGCAGTTCTTC. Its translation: CSLRDRAYNEQFF.

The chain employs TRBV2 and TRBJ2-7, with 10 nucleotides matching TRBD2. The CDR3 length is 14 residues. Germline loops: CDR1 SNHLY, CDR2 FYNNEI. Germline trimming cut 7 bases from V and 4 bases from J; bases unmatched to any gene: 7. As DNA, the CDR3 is TGTGCCAGCAAGATATCGGGACTAGCGTACGAGCAGTACTTC. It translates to CASKISGLAYEQYF.

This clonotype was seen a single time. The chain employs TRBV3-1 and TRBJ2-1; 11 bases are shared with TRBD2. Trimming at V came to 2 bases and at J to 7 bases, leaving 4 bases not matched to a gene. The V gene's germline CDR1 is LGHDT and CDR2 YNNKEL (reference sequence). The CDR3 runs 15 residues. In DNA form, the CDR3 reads TGTGCCAGCAGCCAATTTAGCGGGGGGGTGAATGAGCAGTTCTTC. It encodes CASSQFSGGVNEQFF.

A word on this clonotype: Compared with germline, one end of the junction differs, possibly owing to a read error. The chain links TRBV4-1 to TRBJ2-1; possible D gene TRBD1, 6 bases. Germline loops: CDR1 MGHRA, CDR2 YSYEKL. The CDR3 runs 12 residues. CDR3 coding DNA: TGCGCCAGCAGCCAAGGGGGGCATGAGAAGTTCTTC. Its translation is CASSQGGHEKFF.

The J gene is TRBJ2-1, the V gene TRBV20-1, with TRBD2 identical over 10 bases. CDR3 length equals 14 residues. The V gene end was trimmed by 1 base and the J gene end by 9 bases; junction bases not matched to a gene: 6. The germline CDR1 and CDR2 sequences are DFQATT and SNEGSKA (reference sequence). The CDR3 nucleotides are TGCAGTGCTAGAGTTCTAGCGGGAGACGTTGAGCAGTTCTTC. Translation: CSARVLAGDVEQFF.

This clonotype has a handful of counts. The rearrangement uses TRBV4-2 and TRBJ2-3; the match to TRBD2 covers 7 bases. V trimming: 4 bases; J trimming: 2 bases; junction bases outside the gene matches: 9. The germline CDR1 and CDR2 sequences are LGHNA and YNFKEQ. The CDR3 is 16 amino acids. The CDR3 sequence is CASSPQERGNTDTQYF. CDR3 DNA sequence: TGTGCCAGCAGCCCGCAGGAGCGGGGAAACACAGATACGCAGTATTTT.

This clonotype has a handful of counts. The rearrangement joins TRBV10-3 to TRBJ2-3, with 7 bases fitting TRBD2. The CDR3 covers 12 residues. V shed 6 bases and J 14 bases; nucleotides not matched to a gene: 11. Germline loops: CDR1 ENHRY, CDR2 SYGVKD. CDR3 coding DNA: TGTGCCATCAGAAGCCCAGCGGGGACGATGTATTTT. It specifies CAIRSPAGTMYF.

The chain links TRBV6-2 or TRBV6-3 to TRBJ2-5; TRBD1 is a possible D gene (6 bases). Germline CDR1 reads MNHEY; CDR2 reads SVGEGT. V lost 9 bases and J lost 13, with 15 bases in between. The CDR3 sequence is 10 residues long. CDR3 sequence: CARSERDTYF. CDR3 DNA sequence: TGTGCCAGAAGTGAAAGGGACACGTACTTC.

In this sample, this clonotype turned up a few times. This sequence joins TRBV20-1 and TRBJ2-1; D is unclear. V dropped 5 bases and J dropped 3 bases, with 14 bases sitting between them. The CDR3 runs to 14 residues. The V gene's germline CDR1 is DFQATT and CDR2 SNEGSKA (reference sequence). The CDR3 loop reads CSAYPPRGYNEQFF. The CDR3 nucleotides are TGCAGTGCTTACCCCCCACGTGGCTACAATGAGCAGTTCTTC.

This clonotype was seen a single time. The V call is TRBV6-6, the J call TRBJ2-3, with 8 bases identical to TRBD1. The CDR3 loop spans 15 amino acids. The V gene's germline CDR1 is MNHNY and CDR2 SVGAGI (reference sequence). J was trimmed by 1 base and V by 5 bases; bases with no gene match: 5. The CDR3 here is CASSTWTGRTDTQYF. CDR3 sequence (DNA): TGTGCCAGCAGTACATGGACAGGGCGCACAGATACGCAGTATTTT.

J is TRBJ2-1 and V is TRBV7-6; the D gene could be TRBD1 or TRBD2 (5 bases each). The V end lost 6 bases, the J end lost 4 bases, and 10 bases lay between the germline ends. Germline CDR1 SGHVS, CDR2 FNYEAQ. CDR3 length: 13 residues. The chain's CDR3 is CASSRDQYNEQFF. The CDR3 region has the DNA TGTGCCAGCAGTCGGGACCAGTACAATGAGCAGTTCTTC.

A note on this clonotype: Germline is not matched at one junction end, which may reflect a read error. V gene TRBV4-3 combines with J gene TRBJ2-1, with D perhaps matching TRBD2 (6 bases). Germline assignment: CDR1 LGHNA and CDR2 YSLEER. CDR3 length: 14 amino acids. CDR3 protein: CASNQVGGNNEQFF. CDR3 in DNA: TGCGCCAGCAACCAAGTGGGGGGTAACAATGAGCAGTTCTTC.

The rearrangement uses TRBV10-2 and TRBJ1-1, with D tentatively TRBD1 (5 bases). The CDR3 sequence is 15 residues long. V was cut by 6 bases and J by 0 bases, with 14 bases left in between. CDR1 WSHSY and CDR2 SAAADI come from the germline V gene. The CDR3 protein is CASRGGVGLNTEAFF. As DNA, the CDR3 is TGCGCCAGCAGGGGAGGGGTAGGATTGAACACTGAAGCTTTCTTT.

This CDR3 reads CASSSPGQGQVQPQHF. DNA of the CDR3: TGTGCCAGCAGTTCTCCGGGACAGGGACAGGTGCAGCCCCAGCATTTT. This sequence joins TRBV28 and TRBJ1-5; 9 nucleotides align to TRBD1. V lost 4 bases and J lost 7; bases outside the gene matches: 11. This CDR3 is built from 16 residues. The germline gives CDR1 MDHEN, CDR2 SYDVKM.

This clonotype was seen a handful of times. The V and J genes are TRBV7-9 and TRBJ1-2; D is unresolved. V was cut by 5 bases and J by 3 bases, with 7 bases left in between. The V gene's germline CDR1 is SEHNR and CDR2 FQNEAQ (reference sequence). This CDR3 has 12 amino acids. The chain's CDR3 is CASSPEDYGYTF. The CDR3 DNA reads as TGTGCCAGCAGCCCCGAAGACTATGGCTACACCTTC.

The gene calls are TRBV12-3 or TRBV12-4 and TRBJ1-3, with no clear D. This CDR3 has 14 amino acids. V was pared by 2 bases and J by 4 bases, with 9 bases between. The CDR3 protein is CASSLNGMGNTIYF. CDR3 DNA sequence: TGTGCCAGCAGTTTAAACGGGATGGGAAACACCATATATTTT.

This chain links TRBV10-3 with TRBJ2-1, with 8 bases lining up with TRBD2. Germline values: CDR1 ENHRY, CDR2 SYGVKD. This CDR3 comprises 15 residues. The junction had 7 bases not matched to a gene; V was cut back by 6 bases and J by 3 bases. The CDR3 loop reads CAIRGTSSDYNEQFF. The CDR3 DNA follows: TGTGCCATCAGGGGGACTAGTTCGGACTACAATGAGCAGTTCTTC.

The CDR3 bases are TGTGCCAGCAGTGAATGGCAGGGTGGGAACATTCAGTACTTC. This codes for CASSEWQGGNIQYF. The chain recombines TRBV2 with TRBJ2-4, with D possibly TRBD1 on 5 matching bases. The CDR3 spans 14 residues. Germline lookup yields CDR1 SNHLY and CDR2 FYNNEI. Trimming stripped 2 bases from V and 7 bases from J, with 12 bases between.